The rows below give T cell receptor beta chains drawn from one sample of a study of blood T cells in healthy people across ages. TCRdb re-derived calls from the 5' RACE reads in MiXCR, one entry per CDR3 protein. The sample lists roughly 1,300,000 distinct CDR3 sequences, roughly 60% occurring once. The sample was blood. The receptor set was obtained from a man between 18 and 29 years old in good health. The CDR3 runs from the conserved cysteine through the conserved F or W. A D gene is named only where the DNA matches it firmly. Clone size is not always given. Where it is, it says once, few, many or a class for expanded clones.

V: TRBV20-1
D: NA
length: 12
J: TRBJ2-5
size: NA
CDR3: CSATRGQETQYF
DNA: TGCAGTGCTACCCGGGGTCAAGAGACCCAGTACTTC

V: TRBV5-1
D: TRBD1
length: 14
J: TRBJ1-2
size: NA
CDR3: CASSPTGGAFGYTF
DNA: TGTGCCAGCAGCCCGACAGGGGGCGCGTTTGGCTACACCTTC

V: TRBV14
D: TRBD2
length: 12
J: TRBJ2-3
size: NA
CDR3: CASSRTSLAQYF
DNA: TGTGCCAGCAGCCGGACTAGTTTAGCGCAGTATTTT

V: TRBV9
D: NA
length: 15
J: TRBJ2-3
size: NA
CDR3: CASSETTVNTDTQYF
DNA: TGTGCCAGCAGCGAAACGACAGTCAACACAGATACGCAGTATTTT

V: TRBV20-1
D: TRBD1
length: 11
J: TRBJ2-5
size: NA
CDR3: CKDRVWETQYF
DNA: TGTAAGGACAGGGTCTGGGAGACCCAGTACTTC

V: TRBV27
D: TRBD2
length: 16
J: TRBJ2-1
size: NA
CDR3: CASSLFGRGAVNEQFF
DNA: TGTGCCAGCAGTTTATTCGGGCGGGGGGCAGTCAATGAGCAGTTCTTC

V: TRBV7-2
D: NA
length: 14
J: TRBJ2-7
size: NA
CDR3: CAPRVERVSYEQYF
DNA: TGTGCCCCCCGGGTGGAGCGGGTATCCTACGAGCAGTACTTC

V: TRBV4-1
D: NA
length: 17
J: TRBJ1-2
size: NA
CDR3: CASSQELRPNHPYGYTF
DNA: TGCGCCAGCAGCCAAGAATTGAGACCGAACCACCCCTATGGCTACACCTTC

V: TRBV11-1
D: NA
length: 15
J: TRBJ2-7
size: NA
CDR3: CASSPLTGSTYEQYF
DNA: TGTGCCAGCAGCCCCCTAACGGGGTCAACCTACGAGCAGTACTTC

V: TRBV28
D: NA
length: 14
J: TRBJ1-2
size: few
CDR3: CASLSSGLALGYTF
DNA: TGTGCCAGCCTCTCTTCCGGGTTAGCTTTGGGGTACACCTTC

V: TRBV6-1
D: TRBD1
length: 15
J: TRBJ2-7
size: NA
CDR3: CASSLEGTADYEQYF
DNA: TGTGCCAGCAGCTTGGAAGGGACAGCGGACTACGAGCAGTACTTC

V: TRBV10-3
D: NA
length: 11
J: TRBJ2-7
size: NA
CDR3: CAISDIYEQYF
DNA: TGTGCCATCAGTGACATCTACGAGCAGTACTTC

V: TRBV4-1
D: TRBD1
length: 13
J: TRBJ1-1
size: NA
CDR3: CASNRGFMDEAFF
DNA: TGCGCCAGTAACAGGGGGTTTATGGATGAAGCTTTCTTT

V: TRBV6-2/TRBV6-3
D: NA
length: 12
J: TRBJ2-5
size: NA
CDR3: CASSRQIETQYF
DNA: TGTGCCAGCAGCAGACAGATAGAGACCCAGTACTTC